This T cell receptor beta chain is drawn from a study of blood T cell repertoires in COVID-19. Germline loops: CDR1 SGDLS, CDR2 YYNGEE. V was clipped by 3 bases and J by 5 bases; unmatched bases: 7. The CDR3 covers 15 residues. This clone was seen just once. Generated by immunoSEQ multiplex PCR, the TCRdb table keeps only in-frame clones and is missing some. This sample has about 170,000 clones, with roughly 80% found just once. The sequence was collected from a woman in her seventies with COVID-19, enrolled during active disease. The sequencing input was peripheral blood. The rearrangement joins TRBV9 to TRBJ2-3, with 9 bases identical to TRBD2. The CDR3 DNA is TGTGCCAGCAGCGAGCTACTAGCGGGTATAGATACGCAGTATTTT. This codes for CASSELLAGIDTQYF.